What follows is one T cell receptor (beta chain) and its context. The antigen is undetermined. Primers: 60 Vbeta forward and 13 Jbeta reverse. The repertoire was sequenced with immunoSEQ multiplex PCR; TCRdb's copy has only in-frame clones and lacks some. The table lists over 150,000 clones, less than 85% of them singletons, with approximately 4.8% in the top ten. The data originate from a study of cytomegalovirus exposure and HLA in healthy donors. Notes on the study in general: The authors listed roughly 150 TCR beta chains as cytomegalovirus-associated. Fewer N-insertions than the 666-donor mean were reportedly shown by an Asian-associated ancestry cluster in a later analysis. Several of the most significant clusters appeared, in a later analysis, to be linked to common viral pathogens.

The TCR sequence derives from a man between 25 and 39 years old in good health and CMV-seropositive. The specimen sequenced was PBMCs.

The DNA of the CDR3 is TGTGCCAGCAGCTGGGGGGTTGGGGCAGATACGCAGTATTTT. As protein: CASSWGVGADTQYF. The V and J genes are TRBV5-4 and TRBJ2-3, with a tentative D call TRBD2 (6 bases). The V gene's germline CDR1 is SGHNT and CDR2 YYREEE (reference sequence). The length of the CDR3 is 14 residues. Trimming left V 3 bases short and J 4 bases short, with 12 bases between.